This is a list of T cell receptor beta chains from one sample in a study of lymphopenia after photon versus proton radiotherapy. Profiling relied on immunoSEQ multiplex PCR, and the TCRdb table lists in-frame clones only, not all of them. Among tens of thousands of clones listed, around 83% were seen once. The specimen was peripheral blood, collected from a patient treated with proton-based radiotherapy. Receptors were obtained from a woman in her sixties or seventies with pancreatic cancer. Some clones in this sample may be carry-over from other donors' samples. Each CDR3 is given with its conserved first and last residue. A D gene is named only where the DNA matches it firmly. Where a row states a size, it is once, few, many or the class of an expanded clone; other rows omit it.

DNA	CDR3	V	D	J	size
TGTGCCAGCAGTTTAACTAGAGGGGGCGGGGAGCTGTTTTTT	CASSLTRGGGELFF	TRBV28	NA	TRBJ2-2	NA
TGTGCCAGCACCGACCGCGGACTGAGATCAACTAATGAAAAACTGTTTTTT	CASTDRGLRSTNEKLFF	TRBV28	NA	TRBJ1-4	once
TGTGCCTGGAGTGTAGGACAGGGGGCTAATTCACCCCTCCACTTT	CAWSVGQGANSPLHF	TRBV30	TRBD1	TRBJ1-6	NA
TGTGCCAGCAGTTTAGCGAGCTCCTACAATGAGCAGTTCTTC	CASSLASSYNEQFF	TRBV27	NA	TRBJ2-1	NA
TGTGCCAGTTCCCGGCGGGAGGGGAATTACAATGAGCAGTTCTTC	CASSRREGNYNEQFF	TRBV19	TRBD2	TRBJ2-1	NA
TGTGCCAGTAGTTCCCCATACAGGGGAGACATGAACACTGAAGCTTTCTTT	CASSSPYRGDMNTEAFF	TRBV19	TRBD1	TRBJ1-1	medium-sized
TGTGCCAGCAGCCGCCGGGACAGTAGCACCTACGAGCAGTACTTC	CASSRRDSSTYEQYF	TRBV4-2	TRBD1	TRBJ2-7	NA
TGTGCCAGCTCACACGGGGGGCTAAGATCCATGAACACTGAAGCTTTCTTT	CASSHGGLRSMNTEAFF	TRBV18	NA	TRBJ1-1	NA
TGTGCCAGCAGCCCACCGGGACAGGGACCCTACGAGCAGTACTTC	CASSPPGQGPYEQYF	TRBV7-2	TRBD1	TRBJ2-7	NA
TGCGCCAGCAGCTTGGCCCCGGGATTGGAAGGCTACACCTTC	CASSLAPGLEGYTF	TRBV5-1	NA	TRBJ1-2	few
TGTGCCAGCAGTTTTCCGGCTAGCGGGAGTTCGTACAATGAGCAGTTCTTC	CASSFPASGSSYNEQFF	TRBV27	TRBD2	TRBJ2-1	NA
TGTGCCAGCAGCTTAGGGGAAGCGGGAGACGTTTACGAGCAGTACTTC	CASSLGEAGDVYEQYF	TRBV7-6	TRBD2	TRBJ2-7	NA
TGCGCCAGCAGCTTAGGGACACAGGGCTACACCTTC	CASSLGTQGYTF	TRBV5-1	NA	TRBJ1-2	NA
TGCGCCAGCAGCTTACAGGGGGCCGGGACTGAAGCTTTCTTT	CASSLQGAGTEAFF	TRBV5-1	TRBD1	TRBJ1-1	NA
TGTGCCAGTAGTATACTAGCGGGAGGTGGGTTGGGCACAGATACGCAGTATTTT	CASSILAGGGLGTDTQYF	TRBV19	TRBD2	TRBJ2-3	NA
TGCGCCAGCAGGGAACCCCAGAAAACCTACGAGCAGTACTTC	CASREPQKTYEQYF	TRBV10-2	NA	TRBJ2-7	NA
TGTGCCAGCAGTCCGCGGACACCCGGATTGACTGGAAACACCATATATTTT	CASSPRTPGLTGNTIYF	TRBV27	NA	TRBJ1-3	NA
TGTGCCAGCAGTGAAATAAGGGTGCAGTTCTTC	CASSEIRVQFF	TRBV6-1	NA	TRBJ2-1	NA
TGTGCCAGCAGTTTAACCTTCTGGACAGCCGATAGCAATCAGCCCCAGCATTTT	CASSLTFWTADSNQPQHF	TRBV27	NA	TRBJ1-5	NA
TGTGCCAGCAGTTTAGCCAGGGGGCTGGGGGCCTATGGCTACACCTTC	CASSLARGLGAYGYTF	TRBV27	TRBD1	TRBJ1-2	NA
TGTGCCATCAGGGCGGGACTAGCGGGAGATACGCAGTATTTT	CAIRAGLAGDTQYF	TRBV10-3	TRBD2	TRBJ2-3	NA
TGTGCCAGCAGCTTAGCCGGGGCGACGGAAAAACTGTTTTTT	CASSLAGATEKLFF	TRBV7-2	NA	TRBJ1-4	NA
TGTGCCAGCAGCGCGACAGGGGGCAATAATTCACCCCTCCACTTT	CASSATGGNNSPLHF	TRBV6-4	TRBD1	TRBJ1-6	NA
TGTGCCAGCAGGCCGGGACAGGGGAGCACTGAAGCTTTCTTT	CASRPGQGSTEAFF	TRBV28	TRBD1	TRBJ1-1	NA
TGTGCCAGCAGTCCAAGGGGGCCTCACAATGAGCAGTTCTTC	CASSPRGPHNEQFF	TRBV2	TRBD1	TRBJ2-1	once
TGTGCCAGCAGCCCAGCGGGGGGCGCGGGCAATCAGCCCCAGCATTTT	CASSPAGGAGNQPQHF	TRBV28	NA	TRBJ1-5	NA
TGTGCCAGCAGTTTCACGGGGGCCGACGCTTTCTTT	CASSFTGADAFF	TRBV28	NA	TRBJ1-1	once
TGTGCCAGCAGCTTAGGCCGGGATAGAGGTGAGACCCAGTACTTC	CASSLGRDRGETQYF	TRBV13	NA	TRBJ2-5	once
TGTGCCAGCTCACCTGGCAGGGCGGTTAACACCGGGGAGCTGTTTTTT	CASSPGRAVNTGELFF	TRBV18	NA	TRBJ2-2	NA
TGTGCCATCAGTGCAGGGGCTAGCACAGATACGCAGTATTTT	CAISAGASTDTQYF	TRBV10-3	NA	TRBJ2-3	NA
TGTGCCAGCAGCTTCCAGGGTGATTCTGGCTACACCTTC	CASSFQGDSGYTF	TRBV7-9	NA	TRBJ1-2	once
TGTGCCAGCTCCTACGGGTCAAACACTGAAGCTTTCTTT	CASSYGSNTEAFF	TRBV7-9	NA	TRBJ1-1	NA
TGTGCCAGCAGTGAAGGCAGATTGAGCTATAGCAATCAGCCCCAGCATTTT	CASSEGRLSYSNQPQHF	TRBV2	NA	TRBJ1-5	NA
TGTGCCAGCAGAGACTCGGCTAGCGGATACGAGCAGTACTTC	CASRDSASGYEQYF	TRBV6-6	TRBD2	TRBJ2-7	NA
TGCGCCAGCAGCTTCCGTAATGAGCAGTTCTTC	CASSFRNEQFF	TRBV5-1	NA	TRBJ2-1	once
TGTGCCAGCAGACCGGGGACGAGCTCCTACAATGAGCAGTTCTTC	CASRPGTSSYNEQFF	TRBV7-9	NA	TRBJ2-1	NA
TGCAGCGTTGGGGCAGCCCGAGTCCCCAGCTATGGCTACACCTTC	CSVGAARVPSYGYTF	TRBV29-1	NA	TRBJ1-2	NA
TGTGCCAGCAGGGGGTCGGGGCCTAAGTCGGAGCCCCAGCATTTT	CASRGSGPKSEPQHF	TRBV7-9	NA	TRBJ1-5	NA
TGCGCCAGCAGCGAAGGGATGGAATATGGCTACACCTTC	CASSEGMEYGYTF	TRBV5-1	NA	TRBJ1-2	NA
TGTGCCAGCAGTGAAGCGGGGGCTCAGCCCCAGCATTTT	CASSEAGAQPQHF	TRBV6-1	NA	TRBJ1-5	NA
TGTGCCAGCAGGGCGCCGACTAGGGCCAACGAGCAGTACTTC	CASRAPTRANEQYF	TRBV28	NA	TRBJ2-7	NA
TGTGCCAGCTCCGGGAGCTCCTACAATGAGCAGTTCTTC	CASSGSSYNEQFF	TRBV19	NA	TRBJ2-1	NA
TGCGCCAGCAGCTTGGGACAGGTCTACAATGAGCAGTTCTTC	CASSLGQVYNEQFF	TRBV5-1	NA	TRBJ2-1	NA
TGTGCCTGGAGTGTACGTGAGTTCAATCAGCCCCAGCATTTT	CAWSVREFNQPQHF	TRBV30	NA	TRBJ1-5	NA
TGTGCCAGCAGCTTAAACAGGGGGAGTACTGAAAAACTGTTTTTT	CASSLNRGSTEKLFF	TRBV13	TRBD1	TRBJ1-4	once
TGCGCCAGCAGCCAAGAACTACAGGGCTACGAGCAGTACTTC	CASSQELQGYEQYF	TRBV4-1	NA	TRBJ2-7	NA
TGTGCCAGCAGCGCTAGCGGGAGGGCCCATGAGCAGTTCTTC	CASSASGRAHEQFF	TRBV7-2	TRBD2	TRBJ2-1	NA
TGTGCCAGTAGTATCTCAGCGGGACTAGCGGGAAGCAATGAGCAGTTCTTC	CASSISAGLAGSNEQFF	TRBV19	TRBD2	TRBJ2-1	NA
TGTGCCAGCAGTGCCGACCTGCCGCGGGGCAATCAGCCCCAGCATTTT	CASSADLPRGNQPQHF	TRBV25-1	NA	TRBJ1-5	NA
TGCAGCGTTGATTCGGGGCGTTCCTACAATGAGCAGTTCTTC	CSVDSGRSYNEQFF	TRBV29-1	NA	TRBJ2-1	NA
TGTGCCAGCAGCGACAGGGGTAATAATGAAAAACTGTTTTTT	CASSDRGNNEKLFF	TRBV11-2	TRBD1	TRBJ1-4	NA
TGTGCCAGCAGTGAGAGGCGGAGGGGCACAGATACGCAGTATTTT	CASSERRRGTDTQYF	TRBV6-1	NA	TRBJ2-3	NA
TGCGCCAGCAGCCCCTCGGGAGGGGCCCTCCAAGAGACCCAGTACTTC	CASSPSGGALQETQYF	TRBV5-1	TRBD2	TRBJ2-5	NA